This T cell receptor beta chain was captured in a study of shared clonotypes between healthy human individuals. The protocol was immunoSEQ multiplex PCR, while the TCRdb copy is restricted to in-frame clones and leaves out a portion. The data contain more than 2 million clones, about 95% of them seen just once; the ten biggest clones take up around 1.1%. Cells designated naive CD8 were CD45RO-negative and were positively selected for CCR7, with terminally differentiated effector memory CD45RA+ cells excluded. Trimming left V 2 bases short and J 2 bases short, with 10 bases between. This CDR3 comprises 14 residues. Germline lookup yields CDR1 GTSNPN and CDR2 SVGIG (reference sequence).

The gene calls are TRBV30 and TRBJ1-3; possibly TRBD1 for D (5 bases). The TCR was taken from a man younger than 35 in good health. The sequencing sample was made of naive CD8+ T cells sorted from blood. The DNA of the CDR3 is TGTGCCTGGAGTTTACAGGCAACTGGAAACACCATATATTTT. Translated, it gives CAWSLQATGNTIYF.